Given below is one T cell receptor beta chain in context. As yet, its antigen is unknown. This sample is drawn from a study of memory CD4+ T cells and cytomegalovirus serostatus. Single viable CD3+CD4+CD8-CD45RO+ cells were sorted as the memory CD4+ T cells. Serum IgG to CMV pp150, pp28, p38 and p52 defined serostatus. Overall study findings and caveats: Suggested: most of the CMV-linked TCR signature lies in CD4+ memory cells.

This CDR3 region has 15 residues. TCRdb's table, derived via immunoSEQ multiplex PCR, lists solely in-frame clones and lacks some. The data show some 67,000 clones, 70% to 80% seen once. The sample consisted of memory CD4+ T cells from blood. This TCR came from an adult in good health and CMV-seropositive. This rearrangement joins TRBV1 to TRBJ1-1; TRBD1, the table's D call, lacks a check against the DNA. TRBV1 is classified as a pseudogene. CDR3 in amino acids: CTSDRGRGQNTEAFF. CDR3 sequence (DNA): TGCACCAGCGATAGGGGCAGGGGCCAGAACACTGAAGCTTTCTTT.